One sample yielded the 12 T cell receptor beta chains listed below, sequenced in a study of cytomegalovirus exposure and HLA in healthy donors. 60 Vbeta and 13 Jbeta primers were used in PCR. Only in-frame clones appear in the TCRdb table, and some are missing; sequencing was by immunoSEQ multiplex PCR. The table includes about 200,000 clones, approximately 88% detected once. Sequenced: PBMCs. These receptors were collected from a boy aged 2-15 years in good health and CMV-seronegative.

The rearrangement links TRBV27 to TRBJ2-1, with TRBD2 as a possible D gene (6 bases). With 4 bases removed from V and 6 bases from J, the gap between germline ends came to 13 bases. CDR1 is MNHEY and CDR2 is SMNVEV in the germline V gene (reference sequence). The CDR3 length is 14 residues. DNA of the CDR3: TGTGCCAGCAGTTACGGGACTCCTGGCAATGAGCAGTTCTTC. This encodes CASSYGTPGNEQFF.

Notes on this clone: A junction end diverges from the germline sequence, so it may reflect a read error. The rearrangement links TRBV30 to TRBJ1-2; D is possibly TRBD1 (6 bases). CDR3 length: 13 amino acids. Looked up from germline, CDR1 is GTSNPN and CDR2 is SVGIG (reference sequence). CDR3 sequence reads: CAWSVLRGYGHTF. The CDR3 DNA sequence: TGTGCCTGGAGTGTACTCAGGGGCTATGGCCACACCTTC.

This rearrangement joins TRBV7-8 to TRBJ2-2, with 9 bases fitting TRBD1. Germline trimming cut 2 bases from V and 4 bases from J; bases unmatched to any gene: 11. The CDR3 consists of 18 residues. Germline-derived CDR1 and CDR2 are SGHVS and FQNEAQ. The CDR3: CASSLTPGQGIRTGELFF. DNA of the CDR3: TGTGCCAGCAGCTTAACTCCGGGACAGGGAATCCGCACCGGGGAGCTGTTTTTT.

V usage is TRBV5-5 and J usage is TRBJ2-2, with TRBD1 matching 9 bases. The V and J ends lost 4 bases and 6 bases, in that order; junction bases with no gene match: 7. The CDR3 is made up of 15 amino acids. From germline, CDR1 is SGHKS and CDR2 YYEKEE (reference sequence). The CDR3 region has the DNA TGTGCCAGCAGCCCGGGACAGGGATGGCCCGGGGAGCTGTTTTTT. Translating gives CASSPGQGWPGELFF.

The chain links TRBV7-8 to TRBJ1-2, with D perhaps matching TRBD1 (5 bases). Trimming shortened V by 2 bases and J by 6 bases, and 16 bases separated the two germline ends. CDR1 and CDR2 (germline): SGHVS, FQNEAQ. CDR3 size: 15 residues. The CDR3 region is CASSLSIQGGDGYTF. In nucleotides, the CDR3 is TGTGCCAGCAGCTTATCAATCCAGGGAGGCGATGGCTACACCTTC.

The chain joins TRBV6-1 to TRBJ1-2; D may be TRBD1 (6 bases). This CDR3 contains 15 residues. Germline-derived CDR1 and CDR2 are MNHNS and SASEGT. Trimming left V 6 bases short and J 0 bases short, with 14 bases between. The CDR3 DNA reads as TGTGCCAGCAGCGCCACAGGGAACCCTAACTATGGCTACACCTTC. This codes for CASSATGNPNYGYTF.

The CDR3: CASSLEAVGSIDEQFF. As DNA, the CDR3 is TGTGCCAGCAGCTTAGAGGCGGTTGGGAGTATAGATGAGCAGTTCTTC. V and J are TRBV7-6 and TRBJ2-1; possibly TRBD2 for D (5 bases). The germline CDR1 and CDR2 sequences are SGHVS and FNYEAQ. V was trimmed by 1 base and J by 8 bases, leaving 18 bases between them. This CDR3 has 16 residues.

The rearrangement links TRBV29-1 to TRBJ1-1; 7 bases agree with TRBD1. With 4 bases clipped from V and 5 bases from J, the junction kept 4 bases outside the gene matches. Germline loops: CDR1 SQVTM, CDR2 ANQGSEA. CDR3 length: 12 amino acids. In DNA, the CDR3 is TGCAGCGTTGTCCAGGGGGGAACTGAAGCTTTCTTT. This translates into CSVVQGGTEAFF.

The chain has TRBV30 and TRBJ1-3; D is unclear. Germline loops: CDR1 GTSNPN, CDR2 SVGIG (reference sequence). This CDR3 is built from 13 residues. Trimming shortened V by 3 bases and J by 6 bases, and 12 bases separated the two germline ends. This chain's CDR3 is CAWSPQMQNTIYF. The CDR3 coding sequence is TGTGCCTGGAGCCCCCAGATGCAAAACACCATATATTTT.

The chain employs TRBV30 and TRBJ1-6, with D maybe TRBD1 (6 bases). V was trimmed by 0 bases and J by 7 bases, leaving 10 bases between them. The CDR3 is 14 residues long. Germline-derived CDR1 and CDR2 are GTSNPN and SVGIG (reference sequence). This chain's CDR3 is CAWSVFQGNSPLHF. The CDR3 DNA follows: TGTGCCTGGAGTGTTTTCCAGGGGAATTCACCCCTCCACTTT. The full variable domain, its missing parts supplied by reference TRBV30 and TRBJ1-6, is SQTIHQWPATLVQPVGSPLSLECTVEGTSNPNLYWYRQAAGRGLQLLFYSVGIGQISSEVPQNLSASRPQDRQFILSSKKLLLSDSGFYLCAWSVFQGNSPLHFGNGTRLTVT.

This chain connects TRBV6-1 to TRBJ2-5; weak D call: TRBD2 (7 bases). Trimming took off 1 base at V and 5 bases at J, with 14 bases between the two ends. The germline V gene has CDR1 MNHNS and CDR2 SASEGT. The CDR3 sequence is 15 residues long. DNA of the CDR3: TGTGCCAGCAGTGAAGGGGGGGGCCGGATGGAGACCCAGTACTTC. Translation: CASSEGGGRMETQYF.

This clone has just a few counts. The V gene is TRBV30, the J gene TRBJ1-1; the D gene is possibly TRBD1 (5 bases). The CDR3 runs to 14 residues. Per the germline V gene, CDR1 is GTSNPN and CDR2 is SVGIG (reference sequence). V was trimmed by 2 bases and J by 4 bases, leaving 14 bases between them. The CDR3 protein is CAWSPGGSATEAFF. The CDR3 DNA is TGTGCCTGGAGTCCCGGGGGTTCAGCCACTGAAGCTTTCTTT.